The 10 T cell receptor beta chains presented below share a single source sample, sequenced in a study of cytomegalovirus exposure and HLA in healthy donors (dated by TCRdb to 2016 to 2017). The method was the immunoSEQ multiplex PCR assay. The multiplex PCR relied on a mix of 60 forward primers for TCR Vbeta segments and 13 reverse primers for TCR Jbeta segments. As stored in TCRdb, this immuneACCESS dataset retains in-frame rearrangements with V and J assigned. A fraction of the clones does not appear; measured against another copy, unresolved V genes explain less than half of the discrepancy, and the remainder lacks a known reason. This sample has 60,000 to 70,000 clones in its table, and about three quarters of those were observed once. 9% to 10% of the sample is in the top ten clones. The source material was PBMCs. The receptors originated from a man in his forties in good health and CMV-seronegative.

This CDR3 is CASSRRWTSGRADMGSDTDTQYF. The CDR3 DNA is TGCGCCAGCAGTCGTCGTTGGACTAGCGGGAGGGCCGACATGGGTTCGGACACAGATACGCAGTATTTT. The chain employs TRBV23-1 and TRBJ2-3; 15 bases map to TRBD2. TRBV23-1 is treated as an ORF (open reading frame) with a function not yet certain. Trimming at V came to 4 bases and at J to 2 bases, leaving 22 bases not matched to a gene. CDR3 size: 23 residues.

V is TRBV29-1 and J is TRBJ1-5; maybe TRBD1 (5 bases). CDR3 length: 14 amino acids. CDR1 and CDR2 (germline): SQVTM, ANQGSEA. Trimming pared 7 bases from V and 2 bases from J, leaving 15 bases between. CDR3 coding DNA: TGCAGCGCCTCCACTGGGGGGGGCAATCAGCCCCAGCATTTT. Translated, it gives CSASTGGGNQPQHF.

The chain has TRBV14 and TRBJ2-1; D possibly corresponds to TRBD1 (6 bases). Trimming cost V 4 bases and J 2 bases, with 12 bases left between them. The CDR3 consists of 15 residues. Germline CDR1 SGHDN, CDR2 FVKESK. CDR3 DNA sequence: TGTGCCAGCAGCCGGGACACCGTGACCTACAATGAGCAGTTCTTC. It specifies CASSRDTVTYNEQFF. Full variable domain (remainder filled in from reference TRBV14 and TRBJ2-1): EAGVTQFPSHSVIEKGQTVTLRCDPISGHDNLYWYRRVMGKEIKFLLHFVKESKQDESGMPNNRFLAERTGGTYSTLKVQPAELEDSGVYFCASSRDTVTYNEQFFGPGTRLTVL.

The gene calls are TRBV7-9 and TRBJ2-7; D unresolved. CDR1 SEHNR and CDR2 FQNEAQ come from the germline V gene (reference sequence). V was pared by 1 base and J by 6 bases, with 7 bases between. CDR3 length equals 12 residues. The CDR3 DNA reads TGTGCCAGCAGCTTAGATCAGTGCGAGCAGTACTTC. This gives the protein CASSLDQCEQYF.

This clone showed up just a few times. The V and J genes are TRBV6-5 and TRBJ1-1; 7 bases are shared with TRBD1. With V trimmed by 10 bases and J by 3 bases, 5 bases remained unmatched. CDR1 is MNHEY and CDR2 is SVGAGI in the germline V gene. CDR3 size: 12 residues. The CDR3: CATGRGDTEAFF. CDR3 bases: TGTGCCACCGGCAGGGGGGACACTGAAGCTTTCTTT.

V gene TRBV19 combines with J gene TRBJ1-2; 10 bases fit TRBD1. The V gene end was trimmed by 10 bases and the J gene end by 8 bases; junction bases not matched to a gene: 16. Germline values: CDR1 LNHDA, CDR2 SQIVND (reference sequence). The CDR3 has 15 amino acids. CDR3 DNA: TGTGCCACCCGACAGGGGGCCCGTCTACATCTCGGCTACACCTTC. Protein product: CATRQGARLHLGYTF.

The chain recombines TRBV6-6 with TRBJ1-5; 10 nucleotides match TRBD1. Trimming at V came to 6 bases and at J to 6 bases, leaving 5 bases not matched to a gene. CDR3 length equals 14 residues. CDR1 and CDR2 (germline): MNHNY, SVGAGI (reference sequence). The CDR3 is CASRTTGGGQPQHF. In DNA, the CDR3 is TGTGCCAGCAGAACGACAGGGGGCGGTCAGCCCCAGCATTTT.

The V and J genes are TRBV6-1 and TRBJ1-1; D is perhaps TRBD1 (5 bases). The CDR3 runs to 18 residues. V was clipped by 0 bases and J by 2 bases, with 19 bases between them. Germline CDR1 MNHNS, CDR2 SASEGT. The CDR3 nucleotides are TGTGCCAGCAGTGAAGCGGCCCTCCACGGGGGAGGAAACACTGAAGCTTTCTTT. Protein sequence: CASSEAALHGGGNTEAFF.

The chain carries TRBV19 and TRBJ2-4, with D possibly being TRBD1 (5 bases). CDR1 and CDR2 (germline): LNHDA, SQIVND (reference sequence). V lost 5 bases to trimming and J lost 1 base, with 15 bases between them. The length of the CDR3 is 16 residues. The CDR3 nucleotides are TGTGCCAGTAGTCCTAGGGGCTCCCGCGCCAAAAACATTCAGTACTTC. Its protein is CASSPRGSRAKNIQYF.

The V call is TRBV7-9, the J call TRBJ1-1; no definite D call. The germline V gene has CDR1 SEHNR and CDR2 FQNEAQ (reference sequence). The ends were cut back, 1 base at V and 1 base at J, with 7 bases in the middle. This CDR3 is built from 14 residues. CDR3 protein: CASSLDTPNTEAFF. The DNA of the CDR3 is TGTGCCAGCAGCTTAGACACACCGAACACTGAAGCTTTCTTT.